This T cell receptor beta chain was retrieved from a study of blood T cell repertoires in COVID-19. The CDR3 runs to 15 residues. Assay: immunoSEQ multiplex PCR; the TCRdb copy retains only in-frame clones and omits some. The repertoire holds approximately 310,000 clones, with around 86% as singletons. The J gene is TRBJ2-7, the V gene TRBV21-1; the table's D gene call, TRBD2, was not cross checked with the DNA. TRBV21-1 is given as a pseudogene. The sequence was obtained from a man aged 45-65 years with active or convalescent COVID-19. The specimen was peripheral blood. The CDR3 DNA reads TGTGCCACCAAGCTAAGTTTGGGACTAGCCTACGAGCAGTACTTC. Residues: CATKLSLGLAYEQYF.